The TCR beta chain described here comes from a study of cytomegalovirus exposure and HLA in healthy donors. Study-level results: As immune exposure information, only CMV serostatus was available.

Amplification used 60 Vbeta primers and 13 Jbeta primers. The data were produced by immunoSEQ multiplex PCR, yet TCRdb's version contains in-frame clones alone and is incomplete. The table for this sample gives roughly 190,000 clones. On this clone: Its antigen is not known.

The TCR originated in a young woman in good health and CMV-seropositive. The sample consisted of PBMCs.

CDR3 sequence reads: CASSLLAGDTDTQYF. The CDR3 bases are TGTGCCAGCAGCTTATTAGCGGGAGACACAGATACGCAGTATTTT. This chain uses TRBV7-2 with TRBJ2-3, with 9 bases matching TRBD2. Per the germline V gene, CDR1 is SGHTA and CDR2 is FQGNSA. This CDR3 spans 15 amino acids. V dropped 2 bases and J dropped 2; count of bases not matched to a gene: 2.